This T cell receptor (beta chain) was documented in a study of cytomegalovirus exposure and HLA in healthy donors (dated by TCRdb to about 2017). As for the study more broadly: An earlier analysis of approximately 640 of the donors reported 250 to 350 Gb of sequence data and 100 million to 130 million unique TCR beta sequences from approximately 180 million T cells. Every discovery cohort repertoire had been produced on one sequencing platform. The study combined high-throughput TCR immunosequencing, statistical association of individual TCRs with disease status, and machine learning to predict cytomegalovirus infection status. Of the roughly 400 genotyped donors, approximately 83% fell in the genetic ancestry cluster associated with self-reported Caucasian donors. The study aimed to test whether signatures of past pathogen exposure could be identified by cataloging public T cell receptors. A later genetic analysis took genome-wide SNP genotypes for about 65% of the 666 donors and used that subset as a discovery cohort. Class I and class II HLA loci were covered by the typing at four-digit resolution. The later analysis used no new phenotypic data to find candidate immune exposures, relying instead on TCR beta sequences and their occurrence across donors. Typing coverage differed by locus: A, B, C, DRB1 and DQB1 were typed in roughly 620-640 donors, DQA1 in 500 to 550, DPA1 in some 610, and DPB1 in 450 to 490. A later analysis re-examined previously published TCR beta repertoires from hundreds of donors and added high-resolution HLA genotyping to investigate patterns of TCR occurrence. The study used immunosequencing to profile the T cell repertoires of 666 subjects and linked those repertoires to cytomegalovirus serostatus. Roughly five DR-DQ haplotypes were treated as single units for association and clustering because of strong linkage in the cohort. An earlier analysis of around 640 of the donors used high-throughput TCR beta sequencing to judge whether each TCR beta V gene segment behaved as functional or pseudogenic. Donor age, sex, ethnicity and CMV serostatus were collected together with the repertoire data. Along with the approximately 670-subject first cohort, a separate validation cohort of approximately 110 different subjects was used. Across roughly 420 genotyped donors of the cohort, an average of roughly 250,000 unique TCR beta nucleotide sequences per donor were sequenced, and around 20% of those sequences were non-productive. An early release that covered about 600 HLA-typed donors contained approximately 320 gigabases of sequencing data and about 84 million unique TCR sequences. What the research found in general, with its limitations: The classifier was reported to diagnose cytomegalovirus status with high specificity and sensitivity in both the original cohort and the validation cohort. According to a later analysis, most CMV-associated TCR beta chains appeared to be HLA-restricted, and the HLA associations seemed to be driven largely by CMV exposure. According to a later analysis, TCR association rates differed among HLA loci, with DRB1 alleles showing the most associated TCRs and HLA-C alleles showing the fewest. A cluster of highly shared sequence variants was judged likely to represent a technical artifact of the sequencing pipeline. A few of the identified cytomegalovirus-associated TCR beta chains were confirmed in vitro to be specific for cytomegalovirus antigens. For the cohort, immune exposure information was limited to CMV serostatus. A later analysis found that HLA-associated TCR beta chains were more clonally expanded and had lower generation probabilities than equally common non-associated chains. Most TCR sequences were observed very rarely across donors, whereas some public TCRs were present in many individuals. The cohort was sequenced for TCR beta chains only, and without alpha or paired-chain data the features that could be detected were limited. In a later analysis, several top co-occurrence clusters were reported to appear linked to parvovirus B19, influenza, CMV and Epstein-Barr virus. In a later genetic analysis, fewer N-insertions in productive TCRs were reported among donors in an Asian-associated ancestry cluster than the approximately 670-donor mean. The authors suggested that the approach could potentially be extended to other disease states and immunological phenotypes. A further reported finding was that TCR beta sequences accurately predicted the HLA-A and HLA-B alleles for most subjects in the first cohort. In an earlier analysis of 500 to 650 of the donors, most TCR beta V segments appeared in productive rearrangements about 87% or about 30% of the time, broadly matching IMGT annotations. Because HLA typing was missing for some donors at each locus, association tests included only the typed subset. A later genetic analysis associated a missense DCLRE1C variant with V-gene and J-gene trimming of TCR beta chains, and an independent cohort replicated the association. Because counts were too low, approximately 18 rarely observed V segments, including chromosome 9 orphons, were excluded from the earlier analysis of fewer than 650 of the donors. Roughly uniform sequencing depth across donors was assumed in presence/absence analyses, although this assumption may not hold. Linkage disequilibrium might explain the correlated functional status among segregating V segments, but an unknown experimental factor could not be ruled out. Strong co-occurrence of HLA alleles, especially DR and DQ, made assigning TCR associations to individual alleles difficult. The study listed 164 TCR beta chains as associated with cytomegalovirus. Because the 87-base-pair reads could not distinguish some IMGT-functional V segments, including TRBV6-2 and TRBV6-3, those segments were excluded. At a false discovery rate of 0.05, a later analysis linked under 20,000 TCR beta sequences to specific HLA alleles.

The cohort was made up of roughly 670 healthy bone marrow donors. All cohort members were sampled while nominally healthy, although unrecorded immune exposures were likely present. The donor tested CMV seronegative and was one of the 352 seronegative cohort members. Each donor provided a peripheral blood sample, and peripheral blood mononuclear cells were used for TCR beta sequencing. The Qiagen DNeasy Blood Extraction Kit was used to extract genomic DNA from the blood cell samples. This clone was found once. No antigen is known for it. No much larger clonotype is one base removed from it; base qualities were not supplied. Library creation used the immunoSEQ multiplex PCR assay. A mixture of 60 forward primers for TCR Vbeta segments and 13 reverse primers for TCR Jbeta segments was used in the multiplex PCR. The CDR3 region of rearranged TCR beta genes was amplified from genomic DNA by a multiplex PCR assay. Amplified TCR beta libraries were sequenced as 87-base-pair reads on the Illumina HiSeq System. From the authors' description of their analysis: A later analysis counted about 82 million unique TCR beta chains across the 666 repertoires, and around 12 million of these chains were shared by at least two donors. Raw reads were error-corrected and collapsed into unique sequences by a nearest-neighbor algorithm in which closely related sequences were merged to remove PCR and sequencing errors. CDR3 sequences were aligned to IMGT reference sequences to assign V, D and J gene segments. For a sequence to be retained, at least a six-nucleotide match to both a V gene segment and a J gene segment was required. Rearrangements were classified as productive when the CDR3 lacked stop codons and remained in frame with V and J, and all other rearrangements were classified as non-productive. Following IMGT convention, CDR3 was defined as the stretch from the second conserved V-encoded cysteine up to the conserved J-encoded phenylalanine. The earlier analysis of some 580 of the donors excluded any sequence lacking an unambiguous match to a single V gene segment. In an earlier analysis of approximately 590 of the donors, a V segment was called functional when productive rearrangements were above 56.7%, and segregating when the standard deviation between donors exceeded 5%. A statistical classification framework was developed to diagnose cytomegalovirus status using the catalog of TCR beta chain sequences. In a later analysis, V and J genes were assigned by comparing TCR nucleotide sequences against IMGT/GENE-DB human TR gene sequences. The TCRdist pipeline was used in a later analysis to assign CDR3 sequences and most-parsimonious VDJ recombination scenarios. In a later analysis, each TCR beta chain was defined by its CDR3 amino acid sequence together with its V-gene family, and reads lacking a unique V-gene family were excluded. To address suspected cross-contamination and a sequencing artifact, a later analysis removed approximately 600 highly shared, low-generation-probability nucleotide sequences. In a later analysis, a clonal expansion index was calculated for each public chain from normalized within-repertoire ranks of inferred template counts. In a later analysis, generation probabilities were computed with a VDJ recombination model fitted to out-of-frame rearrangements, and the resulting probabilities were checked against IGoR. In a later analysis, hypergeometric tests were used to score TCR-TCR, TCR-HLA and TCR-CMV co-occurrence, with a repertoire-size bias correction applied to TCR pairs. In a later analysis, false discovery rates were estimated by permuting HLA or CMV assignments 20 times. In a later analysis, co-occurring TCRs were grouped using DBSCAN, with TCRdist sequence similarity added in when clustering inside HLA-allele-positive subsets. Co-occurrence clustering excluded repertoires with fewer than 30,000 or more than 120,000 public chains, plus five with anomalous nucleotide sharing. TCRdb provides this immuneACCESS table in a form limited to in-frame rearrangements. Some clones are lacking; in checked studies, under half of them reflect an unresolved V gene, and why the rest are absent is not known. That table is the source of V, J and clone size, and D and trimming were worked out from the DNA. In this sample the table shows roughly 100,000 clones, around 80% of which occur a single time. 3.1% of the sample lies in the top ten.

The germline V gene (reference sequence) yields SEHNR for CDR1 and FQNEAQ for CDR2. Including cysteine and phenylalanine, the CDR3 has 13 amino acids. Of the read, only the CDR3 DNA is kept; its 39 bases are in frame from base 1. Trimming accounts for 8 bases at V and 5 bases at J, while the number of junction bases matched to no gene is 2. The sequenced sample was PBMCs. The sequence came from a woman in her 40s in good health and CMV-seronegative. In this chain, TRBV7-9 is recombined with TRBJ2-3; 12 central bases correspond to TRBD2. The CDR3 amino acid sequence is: CASGLAGLDTQYF. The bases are TGTGCCAGCGGACTAGCGGGATTAGATACGCAGTATTTT.